This T cell receptor (beta chain) appears in the sequencing data of a study of T cells in Graves' hyperthyroidism and ophthalmopathy. Aged 18 to 65, the patients had hyperthyroidism that was newly diagnosed and had lasted under 2 months. In its sample, this clonotype was seen many times. Its antigen is undetermined. Study-wide results and caveats: Through a model of 13 V-J features, ophthalmopathy was separated from stable hyperthyroidism.

Regions amplified from RNA transcripts were the TCR beta CDR3 regions. The HTBI set primed first-round TCR CDR3 RT-PCR. TCRdb re-called the multiplex PCR reads through MiXCR, storing one row per CDR3 protein. The data contain 380,000 or so distinct CDR3 sequences, roughly 19% of them singletons. Germline V CDR1 and CDR2: SQVTM, ANQGSEA. This CDR3 contains 12 residues. The V gene lost 5 bases and the J gene lost 3 bases, with 11 bases spanning the gap. Sequencing used blood. J is TRBJ2-7 and V is TRBV29-1, with D perhaps matching TRBD1 (6 bases). This receptor was taken from a woman aged 18-30 years with Graves' hyperthyroidism. The CDR3 DNA reads TGCAGCGTTCGACAGGCACTCTACGAGCAGTACTTC. Translation: CSVRQALYEQYF.